These 7 T cell receptor beta chains originate from one sample sequenced in a study of cytotoxic CD8 clonotypes in ibrutinib-treated CLL. Sequencing used immunoSEQ multiplex PCR; TCRdb keeps in-frame clones, though not all of them. The sample lists approximately 320,000 clones; over 60% were seen once. The sample in question was PBMCs, obtained after 36 months of ibrutinib treatment. These receptor sequences come from a human donor with chronic lymphocytic leukemia.

The chain is built from TRBV27 and TRBJ1-1; D is possibly TRBD1 (6 bases). The CDR3 totals 14 residues. Trimming stripped 6 bases from V and 3 bases from J, with 14 bases between. The V gene's germline CDR1 is MNHEY and CDR2 SMNVEV (reference sequence). The CDR3 nucleotides are TGTGCCAGCAGGAATCCCGGACAGCACACTGAAGCTTTCTTT. Translation gives CASRNPGQHTEAFF.

The chain carries TRBV5-1 and TRBJ2-7, with 9 bases lining up with TRBD1. The CDR3 loop spans 15 amino acids. Trimming took 0 bases from V and 4 from J; bases not matched to a gene: 5. In germline, CDR1 is SGHRS, CDR2 YFSETQ. The CDR3 nucleotides are TGCGCCAGCAGCTTGGATGGGACAGGGATGTACGAGCAGTACTTC. This gives the protein CASSLDGTGMYEQYF.

This chain connects TRBV9 to TRBJ2-7; 7 nucleotides agree with TRBD2. The ends lost 4 bases at V and 6 bases at J; junction bases unmatched: 4. This CDR3 comprises 12 residues. Germline CDR1 and CDR2: SGDLS and YYNGEE. The CDR3 DNA reads TGTGCCAGCAGCCCCGCGGGGGTCGAGCAGTACTTC. Amino acid sequence: CASSPAGVEQYF.

J is TRBJ2-1 and V is TRBV15, with a weak D call TRBD2 (6 bases). V shed 0 bases and J shed 10 bases, with 10 bases lying between them. There are 13 residues in the CDR3. Per germline, CDR1 LNHNV and CDR2 YYDKDF (reference sequence). The CDR3 DNA sequence: TGTGCCACCAGCAGAGATACCCGGGGGGAGCAGTTCTTC. Its protein is CATSRDTRGEQFF.

The chain joins TRBV5-1 to TRBJ2-7; D is tentatively TRBD1 or TRBD2 (5 bases each). Trimming shortened V by 4 bases and J by 1 base, and 9 bases separated the two germline ends. CDR1 SGHRS and CDR2 YFSETQ come from the germline V gene. The CDR3 spans 13 residues. The CDR3 DNA reads as TGCGCCAGCAGCCCGGGACCATCCTACGAGCAGTACTTC. It is translated as CASSPGPSYEQYF.

This chain connects TRBV4-1 to TRBJ2-1, with 10 bases matching TRBD1. After removal of 4 bases from V and 6 bases from J, the junction contained 0 bases not matched to a gene. CDR3 length: 13 residues. Germline-derived CDR1 and CDR2 are MGHRA and YSYEKL. The CDR3 loop is CASSRQGANEQFF. The CDR3 DNA sequence: TGCGCCAGCAGCCGACAGGGGGCCAATGAGCAGTTCTTC.

This clone was recorded a few times. The chain joins TRBV6-5 to TRBJ1-5, with D maybe TRBD1 (5 bases). The germline V gene has CDR1 MNHEY and CDR2 SVGAGI. V lost 2 bases, J lost 4 bases, and 12 bases lay in between. The CDR3 is 15 residues long. CDR3 sequence: CASSYPGARNQPQHF. CDR3 bases: TGTGCCAGCAGTTACCCCGGGGCCAGGAATCAGCCCCAGCATTTT.